The 25 T cell receptor beta chains below were found in one sample sequenced in a study of molecular identifiers for immune sequencing clone quantification. One entry per CDR3 protein, called by TCRdb with MiXCR from the PCR reads. Here the sample spans 50,000 to 65,000 distinct CDR3 sequences, around 25% being singletons. Sequencing was carried out using naive CD8+ T cells from blood, with Jurkat cell RNA spiked in. Documented subset: FACS-sorted CD8+CD4-CCR7+CD45RA+ naive T cells. The receptors stem from a human donor in good health. Some libraries in this study had Jurkat cell RNA spiked in.

As regards this clonotype: This may stem from a read error, because a much larger clone lies one nucleotide away. This chain uses TRBV13 with TRBJ2-7; no clear D gene. CDR3 length: 12 residues. CDR1 PRHDT and CDR2 FYEKMQ come from the germline V gene (reference sequence). The ends were cut back, 8 bases at V and 3 bases at J, with 11 bases in the middle. The CDR3 sequence is CASGTRSYEQYF. In DNA form, the CDR3 reads TGTGCCAGCGGCACCCGGAGCTACGAGCAGTACTTC.

This clonotype showed up many times. This chain uses TRBV2 with TRBJ2-1; D is perhaps TRBD1 or TRBD2 (5 bases each). The V and J ends lost 6 bases and 9 bases respectively, with 21 bases between them. This CDR3 is 15 amino acids long. In germline, CDR1 is SNHLY, CDR2 FYNNEI. The CDR3 here is CASRTIEWGRSEQFF. The DNA for the CDR3 is TGTGCCAGCAGAACCATAGAATGGGGACGGAGTGAGCAGTTCTTC.

This clonotype was counted ten times or more. The gene calls are TRBV14 and TRBJ2-5; D could derive from TRBD1 or TRBD2 (6 bases each). The CDR3 covers 17 residues. V lost 0 bases and J lost 2, with 16 bases in between. Germline V gene lookup returns CDR1 SGHDN and CDR2 FVKESK. The CDR3 is CASSQDRGEQPQETQYF. The CDR3, as DNA: TGTGCCAGCAGCCAAGATAGGGGGGAGCAGCCTCAAGAGACCCAGTACTTC.

This clonotype was recorded many times. The CDR3, as DNA: TGTGCCAGTAGCCCCGGGGGTTGGCCCTACGAGCAGTACTTC. It encodes CASSPGGWPYEQYF. V gene TRBV19 combines with J gene TRBJ2-7; perhaps TRBD2 as D (6 bases). The germline V gene has CDR1 LNHDA and CDR2 SQIVND (reference sequence). CDR3 size: 14 residues. The V end lost 6 bases, the J end lost 2 bases, and 14 bases lay between the germline ends. The full variable domain, completed using reference TRBV19 and TRBJ2-7, is DGGITQSPKYLFRKEGQNVTLSCEQNLNHDAMYWYRQDPGQGLRLIYYSQIVNDFQKGDIAEGYSVSREKKESFPLTVTSAQKNPTAFYLCASSPGGWPYEQYFGPGTRLTVT.

This clonotype was observed at least ten times. The CDR3 nucleotides read TGTGCCAGCAGTTTGACAGGGATAGGCACAGATACGCAGTATTTT. It codes for CASSLTGIGTDTQYF. The V call is TRBV27, the J call TRBJ2-3; 7 bases are a match to TRBD1. CDR1 is MNHEY and CDR2 is SMNVEV in the germline V gene (reference sequence). The CDR3 loop spans 15 amino acids. Trimming cost V 3 bases and J 1 base; bases outside gene matches: 4.

This clonotype was found many times. The V gene is TRBV7-9, the J gene TRBJ2-3, with 7 nucleotides matching TRBD1. This CDR3 contains 19 residues. J was trimmed by 3 bases and V by 4 bases; bases with no gene match: 19. Germline lookup yields CDR1 SEHNR and CDR2 FQNEAQ (reference sequence). Here the CDR3 reads CASSSKTGLAIQPTDTQYF. Written as DNA, the CDR3 is TGTGCCAGCAGCTCAAAGACAGGGTTGGCAATCCAACCTACAGATACGCAGTATTTT.

This clonotype was found many times. The chain recombines TRBV7-3 with TRBJ2-2, with TRBD1 as a possible D gene (5 bases). The germline gives CDR1 SGHTA, CDR2 FQGTGA. The V end was cut by 5 bases, the J end by 0 bases, with 10 bases between. The CDR3 consists of 15 residues. The CDR3 loop is CASSPDSSNTGELFF. The CDR3 region has the DNA TGTGCCAGCAGCCCCGACAGCTCGAACACCGGGGAGCTGTTTTTT.

This clonotype has a handful of counts. The chain carries TRBV27 and TRBJ1-1; D is unresolved. This CDR3 is 14 amino acids long. Germline CDR1 reads MNHEY; CDR2 reads SMNVEV (reference sequence). Trimming left V 2 bases short and J 1 base short, with 8 bases between. CDR3 loop: CASSLTRANTEAFF. CDR3 DNA sequence: TGTGCCAGCAGTTTAACGCGGGCGAACACTGAAGCTTTCTTT.

This clonotype was detected ten times or more. The chain couples TRBV11-2 to TRBJ2-5; no clear D gene. The germline V and J ends were trimmed by 0 bases and 1 base, with 12 bases remaining between them. CDR1 and CDR2 (germline): SGHAT, FQNNGV. The CDR3 runs 16 residues. CDR3 sequence (DNA): TGTGCCAGCAGCTTAGAATTCGCGGTACTCCAAGAGACCCAGTACTTC. Amino acids: CASSLEFAVLQETQYF.

This clonotype has ten or more counts. The chain joins TRBV4-3 to TRBJ2-6; D is unclear. The CDR3 sequence is 15 residues long. Trimming left V 0 bases short and J 2 bases short, with 5 bases between. Germline values: CDR1 LGHNA, CDR2 YSLEER. The DNA of the CDR3 is TGCGCCAGCAGCCAAGACCTTGCTGGGGCCAACGTCCTGACTTTC. Protein product: CASSQDLAGANVLTF.

For this clonotype: A read error may be the cause here, since a much bigger clone is one base away. The rearrangement uses TRBV7-9 and TRBJ1-1, with a tentative D call TRBD1 (5 bases). This CDR3 is built from 15 residues. The V and J ends lost 4 bases and 8 bases respectively, with 20 bases between them. CDR1 and CDR2 (germline): SEHNR, FQNEAQ (reference sequence). The CDR3 DNA reads as TGTGCCAGCAGCTACCGCAGGGATTCCCCGCCCGAAGCTTTCTTT. This encodes CASSYRRDSPPEAFF.

The rearrangement joins TRBV27 to TRBJ1-1, with 12 bases that match TRBD1. Unmatched junction bases numbered 9, after V lost 5 bases and J lost 5 bases. Germline lookup yields CDR1 MNHEY and CDR2 SMNVEV (reference sequence). The CDR3 runs to 16 residues. The CDR3 protein is CASSLTGTGGATEAFF. The CDR3 DNA follows: TGTGCCAGCAGTCTAACCGGGACAGGGGGCGCAACTGAAGCTTTCTTT.

Ten or more counts support this clonotype. The rearrangement links TRBV6-5 to TRBJ1-1; D not certain. V lost 2 bases, J lost 0 bases, and 10 bases lay in between. This CDR3 has 15 residues. In germline, CDR1 is MNHEY, CDR2 SVGAGI. The CDR3 reads CASSYAQALNTEAFF. In DNA, the CDR3 is TGTGCCAGCAGTTACGCCCAGGCCTTGAACACTGAAGCTTTCTTT.

A word on this clonotype: A single base separates this from a much larger clone, so it may be a read error. J is TRBJ2-7 and V is TRBV14; perhaps TRBD2 as D (6 bases). The CDR3 has 12 amino acids. Germline lookup yields CDR1 SGHDN and CDR2 FVKESK. CDR3 bases: TGTGCCCGCAGCCAAGGAGGGAGCGAGCAGTACTTC. Translated: CARSQGGSEQYF.

This clonotype was seen repeatedly, ten times or more. The chain uses TRBV12-3 or TRBV12-4 and TRBJ2-3; D remains unclear. The V gene lost 1 base and the J gene lost 0 bases, with 14 bases spanning the gap. This CDR3 has 17 residues. CDR3 DNA sequence: TGTGCCAGCAGTTTAGGGAGTCCCTATTATAGCACAGATACGCAGTATTTT. Its translation: CASSLGSPYYSTDTQYF.

This chain connects TRBV20-1 to TRBJ2-2, with TRBD2 identical over 8 bases. V lost 4 bases and J lost 3; bases outside the gene matches: 10. The CDR3 has 16 residues. Germline CDR1 and CDR2: DFQATT and SNEGSKA (reference sequence). In DNA form, the CDR3 reads TGCAGTGCTAAGATTAAGCGGGAGAGGTACACCGGGGAGCTGTTTTTT. It specifies CSAKIKRERYTGELFF.

The sample holds many counts of this clonotype. The chain has TRBV6-5 and TRBJ2-3, with 8 positions matching TRBD1. With 7 bases clipped from V and 2 bases from J, the junction kept 5 bases outside the gene matches. In germline, CDR1 is MNHEY, CDR2 SVGAGI. The CDR3 covers 14 residues. The CDR3 sequence is CASTSTGDTDTQYF. CDR3 in DNA: TGTGCCAGCACCTCGACAGGGGACACAGATACGCAGTATTTT.

About this clonotype: This may arise from a read error, as a much more abundant clone is one base away. This rearrangement joins TRBV28 to TRBJ2-7; 7 bases align to TRBD1. The CDR3 extends over 14 amino acids. CDR1 and CDR2 (germline): MDHEN, SYDVKM. CDR3: CACSPRTGPYEQYF. CDR3 nucleotides: TGTGCCTGCAGTCCAAGGACAGGCCCCTACGAGCAGTACTTC. The full variable domain, in which reference TRBV28 and TRBJ2-7 provide the parts outside the CDR3, is DVKVTQSSRYLVKRTGEKVFLECVQDMDHENMFWYRQDPGLGLRLIYFSYDVKMKEKGDIPEGYSVSREKKERFSLILESASTNQTSMYLCACSPRTGPYEQYFGPGTRLTVT.

A note on this clonotype: This may be a read error, as it is one base from a much larger clone. The chain links TRBV28 to TRBJ2-1; D remains ambiguous. This CDR3 contains 14 residues. Germline CDR1 reads MDHEN; CDR2 reads SYDVKM. CDR3 sequence reads: CASSRRGDGHDQFF. CDR3 coding DNA: TGTGCCAGCAGCCGCAGAGGTGACGGGCATGACCAGTTCTTC.

At least ten counts were recorded for this clonotype. CDR3 protein: CAWSATRVGDNEQFF. The CDR3 region has the DNA TGTGCCTGGAGTGCAACACGAGTGGGGGACAATGAGCAGTTCTTC. The chain recombines TRBV30 with TRBJ2-1; either TRBD1 or TRBD2 may fit D (5 bases each). V was cut by 1 base and J by 5 bases, with 15 bases left in between. In germline, CDR1 is GTSNPN, CDR2 SVGIG (reference sequence). The CDR3 covers 15 residues.

Notes on this clonotype: This could be a read error, since a much larger clone is one nucleotide away. This chain uses TRBV6-5 with TRBJ2-7; D perhaps matches TRBD2 (5 bases). This CDR3 has 12 residues. CDR1 and CDR2 (germline): MNHEY, SVGAGI. CDR3 amino acids: CASSPSGWEPYF. The CDR3 DNA reads as TGTGCCAGCAGTCCCTCGGGGTGGGAGCCGTACTTC.

This clonotype was recorded many times. The rearrangement uses TRBV5-1 and TRBJ2-5; maybe TRBD1 (6 bases). Trimming cost V 4 bases and J 1 base, with 26 bases left between them. This CDR3 has 19 residues. CDR1 SGHRS and CDR2 YFSETQ come from the germline V gene. CDR3 in amino acids: CASSRGTGSHLGAQETQYF. CDR3 in DNA: TGCGCCAGCAGCCGAGGCACAGGGTCTCACCTCGGCGCCCAAGAGACCCAGTACTTC.

This clonotype was found many times. The chain carries TRBV27 and TRBJ1-2; possible D gene TRBD1, 6 bases. Germline V gene lookup returns CDR1 MNHEY and CDR2 SMNVEV (reference sequence). V shed 0 bases and J shed 4 bases, with 12 bases lying between them. The CDR3 runs 15 residues. The CDR3 region has the DNA TGTGCCAGCAGTTTATCGGGGCGACAGGCCTATGGCTACACCTTC. Translated: CASSLSGRQAYGYTF.

The J gene is TRBJ2-5, the V gene TRBV10-3, with 9 bases identical to TRBD1. J gave up 4 bases and V 3 bases, and 9 bases lay outside the gene matches. The CDR3 extends over 16 amino acids. Per the germline V gene, CDR1 is ENHRY and CDR2 is SYGVKD. CDR3: CAISDGGQGIRETQYF. CDR3 sequence (DNA): TGTGCCATCAGTGATGGGGGACAGGGTATCCGAGAGACCCAGTACTTC.

This clonotype came up many times. V and J are TRBV7-6 and TRBJ2-3, with 7 bases identical to TRBD2. Germline assignment: CDR1 SGHVS and CDR2 FNYEAQ. CDR3 length: 15 amino acids. V lost 10 bases and J lost 5; bases outside the gene matches: 15. CDR3 in DNA: TGTGCCACGGGCGGTTTATATGCGGGAGTAGATACGCAGTATTTT. Its translation is CATGGLYAGVDTQYF.